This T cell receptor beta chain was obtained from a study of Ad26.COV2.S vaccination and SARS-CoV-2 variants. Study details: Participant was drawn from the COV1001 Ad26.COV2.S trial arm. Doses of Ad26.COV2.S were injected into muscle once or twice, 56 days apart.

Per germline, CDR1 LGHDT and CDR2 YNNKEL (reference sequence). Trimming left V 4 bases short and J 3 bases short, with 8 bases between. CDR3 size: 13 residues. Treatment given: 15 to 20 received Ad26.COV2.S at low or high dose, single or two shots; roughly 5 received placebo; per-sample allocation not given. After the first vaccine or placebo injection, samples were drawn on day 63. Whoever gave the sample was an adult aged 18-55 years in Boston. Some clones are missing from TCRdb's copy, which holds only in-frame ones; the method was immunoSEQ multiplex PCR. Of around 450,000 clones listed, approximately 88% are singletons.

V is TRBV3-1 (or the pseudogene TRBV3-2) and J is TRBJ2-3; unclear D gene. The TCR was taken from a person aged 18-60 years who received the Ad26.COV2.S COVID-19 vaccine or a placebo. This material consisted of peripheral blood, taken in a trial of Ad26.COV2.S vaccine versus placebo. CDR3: CASSRRVTDTQYF. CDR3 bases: TGTGCCAGCAGCCGCCGAGTGACAGATACGCAGTATTTT.